This T cell receptor beta chain was observed in a study of cytotoxic CD8 clonotypes in ibrutinib-treated CLL. Sequencing used immunoSEQ multiplex PCR; TCRdb keeps in-frame clones, though not all of them. This table holds about 160,000 clones, over 65% found once. CDR1 is LNHNV, CDR2 YYDKDF, per germline (reference sequence). This CDR3 has 15 residues. Trimming cost V 0 bases and J 6 bases; bases outside gene matches: 3. Sequencing was performed on PBMCs, taken after 12 months of ibrutinib treatment. This receptor was obtained from a human donor with chronic lymphocytic leukemia. The gene calls are TRBV15 and TRBJ1-4, with TRBD1 matching over 8 bases. The CDR3 region is CATSRDGTGYEKLFF. CDR3 in DNA: TGTGCCACCAGCAGAGACGGGACAGGATATGAAAAACTGTTTTTT. The complete variable domain, with remaining parts taken from reference TRBV15 and TRBJ1-4, reads DAMVIQNPRYQVTQFGKPVTLSCSQTLNHNVMYWYQQKSSQAPKLLFHYYDKDFNNEADTPDNFQSRRPNTSFCFLDIRSPGLGDTAMYLCATSRDGTGYEKLFFGSGTQLSVL.